This T cell receptor beta chain was sequenced in a study of blood T cell repertoires in COVID-19. Original handling: Amplification from reference gene primers served as the basis for estimated nucleated cell counts. Produced via immunoSEQ multiplex PCR; TCRdb's table is partial and in-frame only. V and J calls plus clone size are reproduced from that table; the DNA served to infer D and trimming. The top ten hold approximately 47% of the sample, which has about 29,000 clones, over 70% seen once. The CDR3 extends over 16 amino acids. V lost 4 bases, J lost 8 bases, and 6 bases stayed unmatched. Germline assignment: CDR1 SEHNR and CDR2 FQNEAQ (reference sequence).

V usage is TRBV7-9 and J usage is TRBJ1-6; TRBD1 matches at 12 bases. This TCR was recovered from a woman in her 70s with acute or convalescent COVID-19. The sequencing sample was made of peripheral blood. The CDR3 DNA reads as TGTGCCAGCAGCTCTACGGGACAGGGGGCTTATTCACCCCTCCACTTT. Protein: CASSSTGQGAYSPLHF.